Reported below is one TCR beta chain. Its antigen is not yet known. No clone much larger than this one lies a single base away; base qualities are absent. This specimen comes from a study of cytomegalovirus exposure and HLA in healthy donors (TCRdb year 2017). Context from the whole study: According to an earlier analysis of 587 of the donors, roughly 180 million T cells yielded 100 million or so unique TCR beta sequences and about 300 Gb of sequence data. Donor age, sex, ethnicity and CMV serostatus were compiled together with the repertoire data. In addition to the first cohort of 666 subjects, a separate validation cohort of about 120 different subjects was used. Rather than using new phenotypic data, the later analysis identified candidate immune exposures from TCR beta sequences and from how often those sequences occurred across donors. The study used immunosequencing to profile the T cell repertoires of hundreds of subjects and linked those repertoires to cytomegalovirus serostatus. The number of donors typed differed by locus, with roughly 629-640 for A, B, C, DRB1 and DQB1, around 520 for DQA1, over 600 for DPA1, and under 490 for DPB1. A later genetic analysis took genome-wide SNP genotypes for about 65% of the 666 donors and used that subset as a discovery cohort. The study aimed to test whether cataloging public T cell receptors could reveal signatures of past pathogen exposure. To predict cytomegalovirus infection status, the study brought together high-throughput TCR immunosequencing, statistical association of individual TCRs with disease status, and machine learning. Among the roughly 370 genotyped donors, 81% belonged to the genetic ancestry cluster associated with self-reported Caucasian donors. In a later analysis, previously published TCR beta repertoires from 666 donors were re-analyzed and high-resolution HLA genotyping was added so that TCR occurrence patterns could be studied. HLA typing included class I and class II loci at four-digit resolution. In an earlier analysis of roughly 600 of the donors, high-throughput TCR beta sequencing was used to judge whether each TCR beta V gene segment behaved as functional or pseudogenic. Across approximately 400 genotyped donors of the cohort, an average of roughly 250,000 unique TCR beta nucleotide sequences per donor were sequenced, and 15% to 20% of those sequences were non-productive. Several DR-DQ haplotypes were treated as single units for association and clustering because of strong linkage in the cohort. Every repertoire in the discovery cohort had been generated on one and the same sequencing platform. An early release that covered about 600 HLA-typed donors contained around 300 gigabases of sequencing data and 75 million to 100 million unique TCR sequences. Broad study findings and their caveats: Because counts were too low, around 18 rarely observed V segments, including chromosome 9 orphons, were left out of the earlier analysis of approximately 580 of the donors. In an earlier analysis of 450 to 750 of the donors, most TCR beta V segments appeared in productive rearrangements about 87% or about 30% of the time, broadly matching IMGT annotations. In the study, 164 TCR beta chains were listed as associated with cytomegalovirus. Because HLA typing was unavailable for some donors at each locus, only the typed subset was used in association tests. According to the authors, the approach could potentially be generalized to other disease states and immunological phenotypes. According to a later genetic analysis, donors in an Asian-associated ancestry cluster had fewer N-insertions in productive TCRs than the approximately 630-donor mean. According to a later analysis, parvovirus B19, influenza, CMV and Epstein-Barr virus appeared linked to several top co-occurrence clusters. Compared with equally common non-associated chains, HLA-associated TCR beta chains in a later analysis were more clonally expanded and had lower generation probabilities. V-gene and J-gene trimming of TCR beta chains was associated with a missense DCLRE1C variant in a later genetic analysis, and the association was replicated in an independent cohort. A further reported finding was that TCR beta sequences accurately predicted the HLA-A and HLA-B alleles for most subjects in the first cohort. The sequencing pipeline was judged likely to have produced a cluster of highly shared sequence variants as a technical artifact. A later analysis associated approximately 17,000 TCR beta sequences with specific HLA alleles at a false discovery rate of 0.05. The only immune exposure information available for the cohort was CMV serostatus. Sequencing depth was assumed to be roughly uniform across donors in the presence/absence analyses, though that assumption may not hold. While some public TCRs were present in many individuals, most TCR sequences turned up only very rarely across donors. A few of the identified cytomegalovirus-associated TCR beta chains were confirmed in vitro to be specific for cytomegalovirus antigens. In this cohort, only TCR beta chains were sequenced, and detectable features were limited by the absence of alpha or paired-chain data. Most CMV-associated TCR beta chains appeared to be HLA-restricted in a later analysis, and the HLA associations seemed to be driven largely by CMV exposure. Cytomegalovirus status was reported to be diagnosed by the classifier with high specificity and sensitivity in both the original and validation cohorts. Correlated functional status among segregating V segments might be attributable to linkage disequilibrium, but an unknown experimental factor could not be ruled out. In a later analysis, the rate of TCR association differed among HLA loci, with DRB1 alleles having the most associated TCRs and HLA-C alleles having the fewest. Assigning TCR associations to individual alleles was difficult when HLA alleles, especially DR and DQ, strongly co-occurred.

In total, approximately 700 healthy bone marrow donors made up the cohort. Cohort members were all nominally healthy when sampled, although unrecorded immune exposures were likely present. The donor tested CMV seronegative, placing the donor among the 300 to 400 seronegative members of the cohort. Every donor gave a peripheral blood sample, and the peripheral blood mononuclear cells from that sample were used for TCR beta sequencing. Genomic DNA extraction from the blood cell samples was performed with the Qiagen DNeasy Blood Extraction Kit. Libraries were built with the immunoSEQ multiplex PCR assay. The multiplex PCR relied on a mix of 60 forward primers for TCR Vbeta segments and 13 reverse primers for TCR Jbeta segments. The CDR3 region of rearranged TCR beta genes was amplified from genomic DNA by a multiplex PCR assay. Amplified TCR beta libraries were sequenced as 87-base-pair reads on the Illumina HiSeq System. In the authors' own workflow: Across the 500 to 700 repertoires, a later analysis counted 78 million or so unique TCR beta chains, 9 million to 14 million of which were shared by at least two donors. Raw reads were error-corrected and collapsed into unique sequences by a nearest-neighbor algorithm in which closely related sequences were merged to remove PCR and sequencing errors. Alignment of CDR3 sequences to IMGT reference sequences was used to assign V, D and J gene segments. Each retained sequence needed at least a six-nucleotide match to both a V gene segment and a J gene segment. Rearrangements were classified as productive when the CDR3 lacked stop codons and remained in frame with V and J, and all other rearrangements were classified as non-productive. Following IMGT convention, CDR3 was defined as the stretch from the second conserved V-encoded cysteine to the conserved J-encoded phenylalanine. In an earlier analysis of approximately 590 of the donors, sequences lacking an unambiguous match to a single V gene segment were excluded. An earlier analysis of several hundred of the donors called V segments functional above 56.7% productive rearrangements and segregating when the between-donor standard deviation exceeded 5%. A statistical classification framework was developed to diagnose cytomegalovirus status using the catalog of TCR beta chain sequences. A later analysis assigned V and J genes by comparing TCR nucleotide sequences with IMGT/GENE-DB human TR gene sequences. In a later analysis, CDR3 sequences and most-parsimonious VDJ recombination scenarios were assigned using the TCRdist pipeline. In a later analysis, each TCR beta chain was defined by its CDR3 amino acid sequence together with its V-gene family, and reads lacking a unique V-gene family were excluded. As a way to deal with suspected cross-contamination and a sequencing artifact, a later analysis dropped over 550 nucleotide sequences that were highly shared and had low generation probability. In a later analysis, a clonal expansion index for each public chain was calculated from normalized within-repertoire ranks of inferred template counts. In a later analysis, generation probabilities were computed with a VDJ recombination model fitted to out-of-frame rearrangements, and the resulting probabilities were checked against IGoR. In a later analysis, hypergeometric tests were used to score TCR-TCR, TCR-HLA and TCR-CMV co-occurrence, with a repertoire-size bias correction applied to TCR pairs. In a later analysis, false discovery rates were estimated by permuting HLA or CMV assignments 20 times. In a later analysis, co-occurring TCRs were grouped with DBSCAN, and TCRdist sequence similarity was added when clustering was performed within HLA-allele-positive subsets. Repertoires with fewer than 30,000 or more than 120,000 public chains, plus five repertoires with anomalous nucleotide sharing, were excluded from co-occurrence clustering. TCRdb holds this immuneACCESS table with in-frame rearrangements only. Some clones are missing; in checked studies, unresolved V genes explain under half, and the rest has no known cause. V and J calls and clone size follow that table, whereas D and trimming were derived from the DNA. The sample includes about 98,000 clones, with more than 60% observed a single time. The ten top clones hold roughly 2.5% of the sample.

The source is a man aged 45-65 years in good health and CMV-seronegative. Sequences were obtained from PBMCs.

The CDR3 amino acid sequence is: CASQQRDRGHEQYF. The nucleotide sequence reads TGTGCCAGCCAACAACGGGACAGGGGCCACGAGCAGTACTTC. The V and J segments used are TRBV19 and TRBJ2-7, with TRBD1 identical over 10 junction bases. The junction shows trimming of 9 bases on V and 5 bases on J, and the gene matches do not reach 10 bases of it. The germline V gene (reference sequence) specifies LNHDA as CDR1 and SQIVND as CDR2. Including the terminal cysteine and phenylalanine, the CDR3 comprises 14 residues. The retained sequence is limited to the CDR3, 42 bases, with the frame set at the first base.